This note documents a single T cell receptor (beta chain) sequence. The sample comes from a study of shared clonotypes between healthy human individuals. With V trimmed by 3 bases and J by 4 bases, 4 bases remained unmatched. Germline V gene sequence: CDR1 ENHRY, CDR2 SYGVKD. CDR3 length equals 14 residues. TCRdb's table, derived via immunoSEQ multiplex PCR, lists solely in-frame clones and lacks some. The sample consists of about 330,000 clones, over 65% of them appearing once. The rearrangement links TRBV10-3 to TRBJ2-5; 8 bases map to TRBD2. The specimen was memory CD4+ T cells sorted from blood. The subset was: CD45RA-negative fraction. The origin of this receptor is a man younger than 40 in good health. The CDR3 region has the DNA TGTGCCATCAGTGATGGGCTAGCGGGAGAGACCCAGTACTTC. Translation gives CAISDGLAGETQYF.